This TCR beta chain is drawn from a study of blood T cell repertoires in COVID-19. Study background: Samples representing acute and convalescent COVID-19 were sourced from the United States, Italy and Spain.

Authors' data handling: Estimation of nucleated cell counts relied on the amplification of reference gene primers. Profiling relied on immunoSEQ multiplex PCR, and the TCRdb table lists in-frame clones only, not all of them. D and trimming come from the DNA, and the V and J calls and clone size come from that table. The sample contains approximately 490,000 clones, about 85% of which appear only once. Germline trimming cut 5 bases from V and 1 base from J; bases unmatched to any gene: 10. The germline CDR1 and CDR2 sequences are SGHAT and FQNNGV. CDR3 size: 17 residues. The specimen was PBMCs or T cells enriched from blood (not recorded which). The chain couples TRBV11-2 to TRBJ2-2, with 7 nucleotides matching TRBD2. This sequence was found in a woman aged 55-75 years who had recovered from COVID-19. The CDR3 protein is CASSPLPGGGNTGELFF. CDR3 in DNA: TGTGCCAGCAGCCCTCTTCCCGGCGGGGGGAACACCGGGGAGCTGTTTTTT.